One sample yielded the 2 T cell receptor beta chains listed below, sequenced in a study of post-analysis software for immune sequencing data. General study points: Patients used roughly five TRBV segments, including TRBV5-6, TRBV5-1 and TRBV20-1, more often than controls.

Which antigens these TCRs recognize remains unknown. Unique molecular identifiers had been added to the TCR beta cDNA libraries. TCRdb reprocessed the PCR reads with MiXCR, giving one entry per CDR3 protein. Found here are just over 250,000 distinct CDR3 sequences, roughly a third of them singletons; the top ten hold around 5%. Sequenced input: blood. The receptors shown here come from a girl aged 10 to 17 with multiple sclerosis.

Note on this clonotype: This could be a read error, since a much larger clone is one nucleotide away. The chain has TRBV12-3 or TRBV12-4 and TRBJ1-2; 7 bases fit TRBD1. This CDR3 has 14 residues. Trimming took 1 base from V and 12 from J; bases not matched to a gene: 11. The CDR3 coding sequence is TGTGCCAGCAGTTTAGGCCAGGGGGTGAAGGGCCACACCTTC. Translation gives CASSLGQGVKGHTF.

Concerning this clonotype: The junction does not match germline at one end; this may be a read error. The gene calls are TRBV6-2 or TRBV6-3 and TRBJ1-2; 7 positions match TRBD1. The germline V gene encodes CDR1 MNHEY and CDR2 SVGEGT. The CDR3 covers 14 residues. The CDR3 bases are TGTGTCAGCACCGCTGGAGGGGGCGACTATGGCTACACCTTC. This translates into CVSTAGGGDYGYTF.